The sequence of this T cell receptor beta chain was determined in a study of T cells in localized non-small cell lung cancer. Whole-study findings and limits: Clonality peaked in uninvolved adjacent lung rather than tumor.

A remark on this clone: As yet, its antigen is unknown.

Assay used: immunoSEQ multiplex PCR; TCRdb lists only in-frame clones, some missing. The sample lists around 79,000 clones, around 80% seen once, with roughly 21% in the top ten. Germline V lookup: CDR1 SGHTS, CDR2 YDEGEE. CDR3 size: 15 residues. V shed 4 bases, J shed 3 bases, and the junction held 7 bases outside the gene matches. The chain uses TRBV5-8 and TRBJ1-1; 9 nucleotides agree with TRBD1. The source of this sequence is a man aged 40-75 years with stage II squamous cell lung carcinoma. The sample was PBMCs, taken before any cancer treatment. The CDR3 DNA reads TGTGCCAGCAGCCCATTACAGGGGGCCGACACTGAAGCTTTCTTT. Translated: CASSPLQGADTEAFF.